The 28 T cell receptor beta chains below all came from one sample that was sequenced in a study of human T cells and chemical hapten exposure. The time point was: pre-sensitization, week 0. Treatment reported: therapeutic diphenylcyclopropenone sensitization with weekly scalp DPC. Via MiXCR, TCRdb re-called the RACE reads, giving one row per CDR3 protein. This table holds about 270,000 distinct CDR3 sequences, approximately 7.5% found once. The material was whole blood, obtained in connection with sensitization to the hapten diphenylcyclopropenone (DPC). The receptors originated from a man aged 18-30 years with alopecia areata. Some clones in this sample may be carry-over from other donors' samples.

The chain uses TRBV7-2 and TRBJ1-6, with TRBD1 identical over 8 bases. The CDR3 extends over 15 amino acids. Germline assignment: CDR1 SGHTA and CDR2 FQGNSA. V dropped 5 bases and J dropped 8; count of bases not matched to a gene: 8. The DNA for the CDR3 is TGTGCCAGCAGCCCTCGACAGGGGCGGGATTCACCCCTCCACTTT. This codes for CASSPRQGRDSPLHF.

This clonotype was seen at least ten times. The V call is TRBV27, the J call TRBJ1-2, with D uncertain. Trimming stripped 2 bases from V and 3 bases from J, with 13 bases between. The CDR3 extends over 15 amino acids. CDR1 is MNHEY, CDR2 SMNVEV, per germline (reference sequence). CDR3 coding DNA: TGTGCCAGCAGTTTAATCTTCCAGATGGACTATGGCTACACCTTC. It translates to CASSLIFQMDYGYTF.

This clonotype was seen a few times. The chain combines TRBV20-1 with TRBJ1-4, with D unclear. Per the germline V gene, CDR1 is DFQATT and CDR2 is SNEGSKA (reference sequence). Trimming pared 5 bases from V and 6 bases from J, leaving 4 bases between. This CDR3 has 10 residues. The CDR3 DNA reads TGCAGTGCTGGCTATGAAAAACTGTTTTTT. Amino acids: CSAGYEKLFF.

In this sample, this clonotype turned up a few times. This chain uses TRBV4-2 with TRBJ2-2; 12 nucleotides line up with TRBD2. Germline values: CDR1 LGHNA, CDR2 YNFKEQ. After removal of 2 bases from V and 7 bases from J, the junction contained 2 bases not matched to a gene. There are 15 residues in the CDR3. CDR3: CASSQQTSGSGELFF. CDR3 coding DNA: TGTGCCAGCAGCCAACAGACTAGCGGGAGCGGGGAGCTGTTTTTT.

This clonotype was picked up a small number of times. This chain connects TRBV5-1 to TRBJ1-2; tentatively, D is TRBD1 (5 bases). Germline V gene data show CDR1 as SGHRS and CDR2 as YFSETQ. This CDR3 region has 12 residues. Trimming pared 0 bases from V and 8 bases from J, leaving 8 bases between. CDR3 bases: TGCGCCAGCAGCTTGGTAACAGGAGGCTACACCTTC. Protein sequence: CASSLVTGGYTF.

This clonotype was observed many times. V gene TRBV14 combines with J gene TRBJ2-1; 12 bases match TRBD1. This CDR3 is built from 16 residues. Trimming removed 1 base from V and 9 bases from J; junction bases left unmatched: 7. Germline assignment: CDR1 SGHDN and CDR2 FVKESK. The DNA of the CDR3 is TGTGCCAGCAGCCAAGTTTCGGGACAGGGGGCAAGTGAGCAGTTCTTC. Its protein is CASSQVSGQGASEQFF.

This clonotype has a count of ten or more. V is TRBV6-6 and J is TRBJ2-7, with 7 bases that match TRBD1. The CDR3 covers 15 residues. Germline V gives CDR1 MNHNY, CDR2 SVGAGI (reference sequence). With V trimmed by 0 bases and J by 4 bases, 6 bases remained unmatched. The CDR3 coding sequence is TGTGCCAGCAGTTACTCCGAGACAGGGCCGTACGAGCAGTACTTC. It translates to CASSYSETGPYEQYF.

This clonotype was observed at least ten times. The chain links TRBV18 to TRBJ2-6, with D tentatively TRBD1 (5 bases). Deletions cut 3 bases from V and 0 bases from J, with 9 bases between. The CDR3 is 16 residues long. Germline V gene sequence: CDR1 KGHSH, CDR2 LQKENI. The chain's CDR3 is CASSPFDSSGANVLTF. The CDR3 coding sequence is TGTGCCAGCTCACCTTTCGACAGCTCTGGGGCCAACGTCCTGACTTTC.

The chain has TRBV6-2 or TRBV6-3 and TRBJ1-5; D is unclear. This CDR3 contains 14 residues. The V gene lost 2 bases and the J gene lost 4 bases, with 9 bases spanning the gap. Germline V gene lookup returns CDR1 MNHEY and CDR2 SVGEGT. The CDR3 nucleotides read TGTGCCAGCAGTTACGGACTCCGGAATCAGCCCCAGCATTTT. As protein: CASSYGLRNQPQHF.

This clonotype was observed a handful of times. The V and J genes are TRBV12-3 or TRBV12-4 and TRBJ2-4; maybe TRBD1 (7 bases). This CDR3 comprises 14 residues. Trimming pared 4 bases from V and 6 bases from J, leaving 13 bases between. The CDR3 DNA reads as TGTGCCAGCAGTTCAGGGGGACTTCCAAACATTCAGTACTTC. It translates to CASSSGGLPNIQYF.

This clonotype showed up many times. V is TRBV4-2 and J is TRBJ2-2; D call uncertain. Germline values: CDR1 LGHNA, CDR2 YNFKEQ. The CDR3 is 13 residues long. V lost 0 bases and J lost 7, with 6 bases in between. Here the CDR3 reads CASSQERGGELFF. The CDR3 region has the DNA TGTGCCAGCAGCCAAGAACGCGGCGGGGAGCTGTTTTTT.

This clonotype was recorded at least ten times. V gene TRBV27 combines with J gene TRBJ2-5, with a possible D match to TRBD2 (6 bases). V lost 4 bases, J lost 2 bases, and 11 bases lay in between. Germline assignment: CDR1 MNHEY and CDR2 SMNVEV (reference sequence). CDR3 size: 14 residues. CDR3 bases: TGTGCCAGCAGTTGGGGGGTGCTGCAAGAGACCCAGTACTTC. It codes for CASSWGVLQETQYF.

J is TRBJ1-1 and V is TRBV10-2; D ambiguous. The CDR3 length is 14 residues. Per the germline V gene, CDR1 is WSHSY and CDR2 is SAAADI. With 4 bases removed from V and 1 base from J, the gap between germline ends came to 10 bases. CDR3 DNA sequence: TGCGCCAGCAGTGTACTACGCTCGAACACTGAAGCTTTCTTT. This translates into CASSVLRSNTEAFF.

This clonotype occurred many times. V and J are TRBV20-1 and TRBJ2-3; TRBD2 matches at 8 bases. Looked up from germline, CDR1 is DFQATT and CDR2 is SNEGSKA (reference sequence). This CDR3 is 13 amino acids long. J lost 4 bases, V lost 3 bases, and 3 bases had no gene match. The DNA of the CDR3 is TGCAGTGCTAGCCGGGGGGGAGCAGATACGCAGTATTTT. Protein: CSASRGGADTQYF.

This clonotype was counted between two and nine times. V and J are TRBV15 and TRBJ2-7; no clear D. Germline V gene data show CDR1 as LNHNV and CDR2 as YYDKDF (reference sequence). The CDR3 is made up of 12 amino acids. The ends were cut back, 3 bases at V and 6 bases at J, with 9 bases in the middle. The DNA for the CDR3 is TGTGCCACCAGCAGTTATCTCTCCGAGCAGTACTTC. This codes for CATSSYLSEQYF.

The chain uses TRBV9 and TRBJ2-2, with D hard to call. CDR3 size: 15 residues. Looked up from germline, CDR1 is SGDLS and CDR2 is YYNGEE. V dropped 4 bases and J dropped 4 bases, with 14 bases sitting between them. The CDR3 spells CASSPYISGTGELFF. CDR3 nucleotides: TGTGCCAGCAGCCCCTATATATCAGGCACCGGGGAGCTGTTTTTT.

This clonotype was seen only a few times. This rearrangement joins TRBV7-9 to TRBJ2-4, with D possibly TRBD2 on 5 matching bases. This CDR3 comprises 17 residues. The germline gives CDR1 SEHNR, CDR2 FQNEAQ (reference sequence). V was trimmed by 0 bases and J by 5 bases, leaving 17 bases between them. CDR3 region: CASSLARSWGAENIQYF. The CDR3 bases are TGTGCCAGCAGCTTAGCCAGGTCCTGGGGAGCTGAAAACATTCAGTACTTC.

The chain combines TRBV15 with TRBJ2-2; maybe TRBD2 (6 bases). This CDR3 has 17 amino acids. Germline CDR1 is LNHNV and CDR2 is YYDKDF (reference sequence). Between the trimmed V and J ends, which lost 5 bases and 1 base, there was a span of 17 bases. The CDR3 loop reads CATSGFLGTENTGELFF. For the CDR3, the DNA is TGTGCCACCAGCGGATTCCTCGGGACTGAGAACACCGGGGAGCTGTTTTTT.

CDR3 DNA sequence: TGTGCCAGCAGCCAACGATGGGGGAATGAGCAGTTCTTC. Translated, it gives CASSQRWGNEQFF. This sequence joins TRBV14 and TRBJ2-1; D could derive from TRBD1 or TRBD2 (5 bases each). Per the germline V gene, CDR1 is SGHDN and CDR2 is FVKESK. The length of the CDR3 is 13 residues. The V end was cut by 2 bases, the J end by 7 bases, with 9 bases between. Full variable domain (rest looked up from reference TRBV14 and TRBJ2-1): EAGVTQFPSHSVIEKGQTVTLRCDPISGHDNLYWYRRVMGKEIKFLLHFVKESKQDESGMPNNRFLAERTGGTYSTLKVQPAELEDSGVYFCASSQRWGNEQFFGPGTRLTVL.

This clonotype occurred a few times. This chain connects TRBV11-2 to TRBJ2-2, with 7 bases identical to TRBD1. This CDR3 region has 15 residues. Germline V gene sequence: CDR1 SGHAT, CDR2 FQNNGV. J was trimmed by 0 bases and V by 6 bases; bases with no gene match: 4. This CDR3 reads CASRAGGTNTGELFF. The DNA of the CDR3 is TGTGCCAGCAGAGCAGGGGGAACGAACACCGGGGAGCTGTTTTTT.

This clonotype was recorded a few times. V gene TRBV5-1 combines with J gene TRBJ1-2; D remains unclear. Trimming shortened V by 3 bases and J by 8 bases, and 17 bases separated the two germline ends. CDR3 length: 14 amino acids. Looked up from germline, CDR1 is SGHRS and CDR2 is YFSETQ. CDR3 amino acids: CASSSFRKRRGYTF. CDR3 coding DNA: TGCGCCAGCAGCTCGTTCCGGAAACGCAGAGGCTACACCTTC.

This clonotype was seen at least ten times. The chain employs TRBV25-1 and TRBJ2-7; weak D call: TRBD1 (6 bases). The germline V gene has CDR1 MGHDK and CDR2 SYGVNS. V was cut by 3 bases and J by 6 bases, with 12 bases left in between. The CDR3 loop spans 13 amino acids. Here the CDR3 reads CASSERTGREQYF. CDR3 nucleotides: TGTGCCAGCAGTGAGCGTACAGGGCGCGAGCAGTACTTC.

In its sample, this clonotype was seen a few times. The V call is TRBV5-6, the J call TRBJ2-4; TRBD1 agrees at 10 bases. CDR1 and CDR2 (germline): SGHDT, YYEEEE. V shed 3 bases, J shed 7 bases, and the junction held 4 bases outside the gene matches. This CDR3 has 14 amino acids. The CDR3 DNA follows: TGTGCCAGCAGCTCCCGACAGGGGGCGAACATTCAGTACTTC. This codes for CASSSRQGANIQYF.

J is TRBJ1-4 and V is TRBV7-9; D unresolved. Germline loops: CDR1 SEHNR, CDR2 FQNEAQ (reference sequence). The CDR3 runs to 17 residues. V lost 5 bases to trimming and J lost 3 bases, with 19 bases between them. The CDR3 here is CASSTNGQWAPNEKLFF. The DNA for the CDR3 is TGTGCCAGCAGCACTAATGGGCAGTGGGCGCCTAATGAAAAACTGTTTTTT.

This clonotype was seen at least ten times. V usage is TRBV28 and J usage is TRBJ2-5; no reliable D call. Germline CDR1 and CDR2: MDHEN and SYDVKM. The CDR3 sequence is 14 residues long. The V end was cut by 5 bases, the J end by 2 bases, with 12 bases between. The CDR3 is CASSVEHGQETQYF. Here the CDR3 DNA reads TGTGCCAGCAGTGTGGAACACGGGCAAGAGACCCAGTACTTC.

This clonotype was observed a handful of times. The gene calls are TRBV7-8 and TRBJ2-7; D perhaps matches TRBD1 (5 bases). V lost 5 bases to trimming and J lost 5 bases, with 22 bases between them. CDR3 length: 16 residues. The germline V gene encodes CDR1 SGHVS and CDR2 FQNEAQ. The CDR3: CASSHPVRGRRDEQYV. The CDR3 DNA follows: TGTGCCAGCAGCCACCCCGTAAGGGGTCGAAGGGACGAGCAGTACGTC.

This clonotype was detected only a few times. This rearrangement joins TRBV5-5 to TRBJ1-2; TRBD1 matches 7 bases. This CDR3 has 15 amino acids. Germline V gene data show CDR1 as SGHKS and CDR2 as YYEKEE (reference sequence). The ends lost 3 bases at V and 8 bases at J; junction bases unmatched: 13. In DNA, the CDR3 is TGTGCCAGCAGCTGGGGACAGCTCGGGGGACGGGGCTACACCTTC. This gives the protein CASSWGQLGGRGYTF.

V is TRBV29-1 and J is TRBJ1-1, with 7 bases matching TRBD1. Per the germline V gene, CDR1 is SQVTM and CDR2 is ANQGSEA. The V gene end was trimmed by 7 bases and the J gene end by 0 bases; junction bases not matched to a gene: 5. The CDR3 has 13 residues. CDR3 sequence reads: CSAEGTVNTEAFF. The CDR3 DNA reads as TGCAGCGCGGAGGGGACAGTGAACACTGAAGCTTTCTTT. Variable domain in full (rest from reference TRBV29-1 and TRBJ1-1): SAVISQKPSRDICQRGTSLTIQCQVDSQVTMMFWYRQQPGQSLTLIATANQGSEATYESGFVIDKFPISRPNLTFSTLTVSNMSPEDSSIYLCSAEGTVNTEAFFGQGTRLTVV.